These 18 T cell receptor beta chains were sequenced from one sample in a study of tumor and adjacent non-tumor tissue in lung cancer. No cell sorting was done before RNA was extracted from the tissue. Three rounds of nested PCR, following a modified ARM-PCR protocol, produced the TCRbeta library. TCRdb passed the multiplex PCR reads through MiXCR, listing each CDR3 protein once. The table lists around 210,000 distinct CDR3 sequences, 60% to 75% of them singletons. The specimen was lung tumor tissue. These receptors all stem from a man between 60 and 75 years old with non-small cell lung cancer.

The rearrangement uses TRBV5-4 and TRBJ2-3; D assignment may be TRBD1 or TRBD2 (5 bases each). The CDR3 is 16 amino acids. Trimming removed 4 bases from V and 5 bases from J, with 20 bases in between. Germline V gene data show CDR1 as SGHNT and CDR2 as YYREEE (reference sequence). The CDR3 protein is CASSQDRADTIDTQYF. The CDR3 DNA sequence: TGTGCCAGCAGCCAAGATAGAGCGGACACCATAGATACGCAGTATTTT.

This clonotype was seen only once. A much more abundant neighbour one base away suggests this may be a read error. The gene calls are TRBV6-5 and TRBJ2-5; D is undetermined. The germline V gene has CDR1 MNHEY and CDR2 SVGAGI. The CDR3 has 12 residues. Trimming took off 8 bases at V and 3 bases at J, with 10 bases between the two ends. In DNA, the CDR3 is TGTGCCAGCGGAAGCACAGAAGAGACCCAGTACTTC. It encodes CASGSTEETQYF.

A few counts support this clonotype. The chain carries TRBV20-1 and TRBJ1-1; D is ambiguous. Germline loops: CDR1 DFQATT, CDR2 SNEGSKA (reference sequence). The CDR3 has 13 amino acids. Trimming shortened V by 2 bases and J by 4 bases, and 11 bases separated the two germline ends. The CDR3 spells CSARKDGSTEAFF. The CDR3 DNA reads as TGCAGTGCTAGAAAGGACGGGAGCACTGAAGCTTTCTTT.

This chain joins TRBV6-5 and TRBJ2-7; D perhaps matches TRBD1 (5 bases). The CDR3 has 14 amino acids. CDR1 is MNHEY, CDR2 SVGAGI, per germline. Trimming shortened V by 6 bases and J by 5 bases, and 17 bases separated the two germline ends. The DNA of the CDR3 is TGTGCCAGCAGCCGACACCGGACAACCCACGAGCAGTACTTC. Residues: CASSRHRTTHEQYF.

Many counts were recorded for this clonotype. V gene TRBV20-1 combines with J gene TRBJ1-5; D is unclear. The CDR3 covers 14 residues. Germline V gives CDR1 DFQATT, CDR2 SNEGSKA (reference sequence). The V gene lost 4 bases and the J gene lost 3 bases, with 13 bases spanning the gap. CDR3 DNA sequence: TGCAGTGCTACATTACTTAACTTCAATCAGCCCCAGCATTTT. Translated: CSATLLNFNQPQHF.

The chain is built from TRBV29-1 and TRBJ2-3; D call uncertain. The germline V gene encodes CDR1 SQVTM and CDR2 ANQGSEA. CDR3 length: 14 residues. Trimming stripped 7 bases from V and 3 bases from J, with 17 bases between. The CDR3 here is CSALTRVRTDTQYF. The CDR3 DNA reads TGCAGCGCTTTAACAAGGGTCCGGACAGATACGCAGTATTTT.

As concerns this clonotype: A read error may be the cause here, since a much bigger clone is one base away. The chain joins TRBV29-1 to TRBJ2-3; tentatively, D is TRBD1 (6 bases). Germline values: CDR1 SQVTM, CDR2 ANQGSEA. The CDR3 is 13 amino acids. CDR3 DNA: TGCAGCGTGGGTTGGGGGCAAGGAGATATGCAGTATTTT. Translation gives CSVGWGQGDMQYF.

As concerns this clonotype: A read error may produce the germline difference seen at one junction end. The rearrangement uses TRBV11-2 and TRBJ1-6, with D unresolved. This CDR3 has 13 amino acids. Germline V lookup: CDR1 SGHAT, CDR2 FQNNGV. CDR3 in DNA: TGTGCTAGCACCTCACAGTCTAATTCACCCATCCACTTT. Protein: CASTSQSNSPIHF.

J is TRBJ1-1 and V is TRBV12-3 or TRBV12-4; D unclear. V lost 1 base to trimming and J lost 0 bases, with 15 bases between them. This CDR3 is 17 amino acids long. The CDR3 DNA is TGTGCCAGCAGTTTAGTTCGGCTGATAGGTCTGAACACTGAAGCTTTCTTT. It encodes CASSLVRLIGLNTEAFF.

About this clonotype: At one end, the junction sequence differs from germline, possibly due to a read error. The chain combines TRBV5-4 with TRBJ2-3, with D tentatively TRBD1 or TRBD2 (5 bases each). This CDR3 has 17 residues. The germline gives CDR1 SGHNT, CDR2 YYREEE (reference sequence). CDR3 bases: TGTGCCAGCAGCTTCCCGGGACGGGCATCTAGCATAGATACGCAGTATTTT. Protein product: CASSFPGRASSIDTQYF.

The rearrangement joins TRBV4-2 to TRBJ2-5; D is perhaps TRBD2 (5 bases). CDR3 length equals 13 residues. Germline assignment: CDR1 LGHNA and CDR2 YNFKEQ. Trimming stripped 10 bases from V and 5 bases from J, with 17 bases between. This chain's CDR3 is CATSQSSGETQYF. CDR3 DNA sequence: TGTGCCACTAGCCAAAGTTCCGGGGAGACCCAGTACTTC.

A word on this clonotype: One end of the junction is discordant with germline, which a read error may explain. This chain connects TRBV4-3 to TRBJ2-1, with D hard to call. CDR3 length: 15 residues. From germline, CDR1 is LGHNA and CDR2 YSLEER. As DNA, the CDR3 is TGCGCCAACAGCCAAGATGGAAGCAGCGTGGGCCAGCAGTTCTTC. The encoded protein is CANSQDGSSVGQQFF.

Details on this clonotype: Since the CDR3 does not end with the conserved phenylalanine or tryptophan, this likely comes from a read error. The rearrangement joins TRBV11-2 to TRBJ2-1; 10 nucleotides line up with TRBD2. Trimming cost V 8 bases and J 7 bases; bases outside gene matches: 14. The length of the CDR3 is 16 residues. CDR1 is SGHAT, CDR2 FQNNGV, per germline. CDR3 DNA: TGTGCCAGCGTTTCCCCGGGACTAGCGTCTAATAATGAGCAGTTCCTC. This translates into CASVSPGLASNNEQFL.

V and J are TRBV6-1 and TRBJ2-6; the match to TRBD2 covers 7 bases. Unmatched junction bases numbered 10, after V lost 8 bases and J lost 0 bases. Germline V gene lookup returns CDR1 MNHNS and CDR2 SASEGT. This CDR3 has 17 amino acids. CDR3 protein: CASLGLVGFSGANVLTF. Here the CDR3 DNA reads TGTGCCAGCCTAGGACTAGTGGGTTTCTCTGGGGCCAACGTCCTGACTTTC.

Comment on this clonotype: One base away lies a much larger clone, so this may be a sequencing read error. This sequence joins TRBV20-1 and TRBJ1-6; D not certain. Trimming removed 7 bases from V and 17 bases from J, with 18 bases in between. The CDR3 is 11 amino acids. Germline V CDR1 and CDR2: DFQATT, SNEGSKA (reference sequence). CDR3 sequence: CSVKSRAVVHF. Written as DNA, the CDR3 is TGCAGTGTCAAATCACGGGCAGTCGTCCACTTT.

Of note for this clonotype: A read error may explain this, as a much larger clone is one base away. V gene TRBV5-6 combines with J gene TRBJ2-5; TRBD2 matches at 7 bases. The CDR3 consists of 14 residues. Trimming cost V 0 bases and J 7 bases; bases outside gene matches: 6. CDR1 and CDR2 from the germline V gene are SGHDT and YYEEEE. In nucleotides, the CDR3 is TGTGCCAGCAGCTTGGCAGCGGGGAAAAGGACCCAGTACTTC. Translation gives CASSLAAGKRTQYF.

Comments on this clonotype: With a much larger clone just one base away, this may be a read error. The gene calls are TRBV12-3 or TRBV12-4 and TRBJ1-1; TRBD1 matches at 9 bases. The CDR3 sequence is 15 residues long. The V segment lost 10 bases and the J segment 5 bases; nucleotides outside the gene matches: 14. The CDR3 is CANTLRGTGSTEAFF. In DNA form, the CDR3 reads TGTGCCAACACCCTCCGCGGGACAGGGTCGACTGAAGCTTTCTTT.

This chain connects TRBV11-1 to TRBJ2-7; D tentatively fits TRBD1 or TRBD2 (5 bases each). The germline V gene has CDR1 SGHAT and CDR2 FQDESV (reference sequence). The CDR3 loop spans 14 amino acids. V gave up 7 bases and J gave up 1 base, with 14 bases separating them. CDR3 sequence: CASNPGRRSYEQYF. CDR3 bases: TGTGCCAGCAATCCGGGACGGCGATCCTACGAGCAGTACTTC.